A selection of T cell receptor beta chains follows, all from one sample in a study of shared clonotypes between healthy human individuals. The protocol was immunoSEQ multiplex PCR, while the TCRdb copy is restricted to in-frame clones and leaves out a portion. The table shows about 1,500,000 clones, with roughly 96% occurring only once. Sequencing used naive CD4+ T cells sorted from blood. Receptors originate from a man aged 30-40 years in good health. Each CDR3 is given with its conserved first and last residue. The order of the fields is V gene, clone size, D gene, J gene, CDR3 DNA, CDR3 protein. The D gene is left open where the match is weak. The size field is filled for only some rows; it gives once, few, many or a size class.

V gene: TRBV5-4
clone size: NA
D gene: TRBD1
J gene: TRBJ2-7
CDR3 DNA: TGTGCCAGCAGCTCGACAGGGGGGTACGAGCAGTACTTC
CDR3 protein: CASSSTGGYEQYF

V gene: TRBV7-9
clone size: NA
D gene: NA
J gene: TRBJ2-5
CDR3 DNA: TGTGCCAGCAAAGTTTCCCTGTGGGGAGAGACCCAGTACTTC
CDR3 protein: CASKVSLWGETQYF

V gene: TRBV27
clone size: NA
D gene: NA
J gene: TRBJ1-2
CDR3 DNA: TGTGCCAGCAGTTTCCGGACAGTCTATGGCTACACCTTC
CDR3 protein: CASSFRTVYGYTF

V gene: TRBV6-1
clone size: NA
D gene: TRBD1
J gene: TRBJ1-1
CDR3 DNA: TGTGCCAGCAGTGAAATTAGCAGGGGGCCAACTGAAGCTTTCTTT
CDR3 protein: CASSEISRGPTEAFF

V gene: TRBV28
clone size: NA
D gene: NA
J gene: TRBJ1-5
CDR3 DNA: TGTGCCAGCAGTTTCTCAAATCGAAATCAGCCCCAGCATTTT
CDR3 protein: CASSFSNRNQPQHF

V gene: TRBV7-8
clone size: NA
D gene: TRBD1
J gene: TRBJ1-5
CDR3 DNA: TGTGCCAGCAGCTCCCGCCAGGGGGCCTTGCCCCGGCATTTT
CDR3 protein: CASSSRQGALPRHF

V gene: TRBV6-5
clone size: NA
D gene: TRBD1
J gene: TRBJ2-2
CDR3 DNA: TGTGCCAGTTCCGGACAGGCGAACACCGGGGAGCTGTTTTTT
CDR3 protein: CASSGQANTGELFF

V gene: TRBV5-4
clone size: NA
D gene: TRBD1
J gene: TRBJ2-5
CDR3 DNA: TGTGCCAGCAGCCCTGACTCAGGGGGGACCCAGTACTTC
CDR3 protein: CASSPDSGGTQYF

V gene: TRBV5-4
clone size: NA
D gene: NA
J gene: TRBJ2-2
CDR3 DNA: TGTGCCAGCAGCTTTGGGGGGCAGCGCGACACCGGGGAGCTGTTTTTT
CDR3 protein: CASSFGGQRDTGELFF

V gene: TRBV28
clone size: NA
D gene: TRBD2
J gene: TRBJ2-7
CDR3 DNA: TGTGCCAGCAGTCCTATGGGGCTAGCGGGAGGGCCCACTCTCTACGAGCAGTACTTC
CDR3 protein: CASSPMGLAGGPTLYEQYF

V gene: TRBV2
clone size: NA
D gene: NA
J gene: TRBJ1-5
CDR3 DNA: TGTGCCAGCAGTACTTCCAGGATCTATAGCAATCAGCCCCAGCATTTT
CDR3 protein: CASSTSRIYSNQPQHF

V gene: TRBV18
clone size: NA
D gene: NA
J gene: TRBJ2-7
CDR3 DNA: TGTGCCAGCTCACCCACAACAGGAGACTACGAGCAGTACTTC
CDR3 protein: CASSPTTGDYEQYF

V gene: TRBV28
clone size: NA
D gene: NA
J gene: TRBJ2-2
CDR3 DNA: TGTGCCAGCAGTTTAGACCATAGGGACACCGGGGAGCTGTTTTTT
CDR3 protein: CASSLDHRDTGELFF

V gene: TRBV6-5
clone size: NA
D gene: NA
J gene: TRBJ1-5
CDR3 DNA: TGTGCCAGCAGTTACTCGAGGGACAAGACCCAGCATTTT
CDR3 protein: CASSYSRDKTQHF

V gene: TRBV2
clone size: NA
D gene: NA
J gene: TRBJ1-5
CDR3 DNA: TGTGCCAGCAGTCGCACGGGAACAGGTCAGCCCCAGCATTTT
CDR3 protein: CASSRTGTGQPQHF

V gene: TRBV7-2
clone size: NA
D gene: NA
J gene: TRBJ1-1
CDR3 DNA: TGTGCCAGCAGCTTAGGCAGGGCGAACACTGAAGCTTTCTTT
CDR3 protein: CASSLGRANTEAFF

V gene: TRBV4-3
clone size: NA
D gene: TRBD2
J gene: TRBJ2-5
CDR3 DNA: TGCGCCAGCAGCCAAGGATTAACCGGGACTAGCGGGTCCAAAGAGACCCAGTACTTC
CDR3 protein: CASSQGLTGTSGSKETQYF

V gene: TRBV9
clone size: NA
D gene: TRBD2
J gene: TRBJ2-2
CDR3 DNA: TGTGCCAGCAGCGTGGACCTAGCGGGAACTACCGGGGAGCTGTTTTTT
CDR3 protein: CASSVDLAGTTGELFF

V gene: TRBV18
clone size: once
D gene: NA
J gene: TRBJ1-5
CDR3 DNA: TGTGCCAGCTCACTGACAGACAATCAGCCCCAGCATTTT
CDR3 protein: CASSLTDNQPQHF

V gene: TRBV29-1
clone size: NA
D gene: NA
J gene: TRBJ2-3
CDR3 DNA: TGCAGCGTTGAAATCCCCGGCGGCACAGATACGCAGTATTTT
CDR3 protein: CSVEIPGGTDTQYF

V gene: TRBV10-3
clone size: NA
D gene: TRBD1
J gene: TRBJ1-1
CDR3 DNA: TGTGCCATCAGTGACCTAGGGGGCTCTGAAGCTTTCTTT
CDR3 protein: CAISDLGGSEAFF

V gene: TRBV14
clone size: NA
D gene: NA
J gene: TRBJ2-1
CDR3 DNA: TGTGCCAGCAGCCAAGCCGTGACTAGGGCCGAGCAGTTCTTC
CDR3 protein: CASSQAVTRAEQFF

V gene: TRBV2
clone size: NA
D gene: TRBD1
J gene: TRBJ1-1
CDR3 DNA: TGTGCCAGCAGGACAGGGGGCACTGAAGCTTTCTTT
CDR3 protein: CASRTGGTEAFF

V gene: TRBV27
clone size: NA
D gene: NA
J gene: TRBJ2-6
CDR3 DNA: TGTGCCAGCAGTTTGAGGACAGATCGGTTCTCTGGGGCCAACGTCCTGACTTTC
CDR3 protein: CASSLRTDRFSGANVLTF

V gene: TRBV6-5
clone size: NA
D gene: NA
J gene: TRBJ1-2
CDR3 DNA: TGTGCCGCGGGGGGCCAAAACTATGGCTACACCTTC
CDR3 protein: CAAGGQNYGYTF

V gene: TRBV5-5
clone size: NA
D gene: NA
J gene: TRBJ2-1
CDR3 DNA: TGTGCCAGCAGCATGGTGGGTGTCTACAATGAGCAGTTCTTC
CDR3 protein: CASSMVGVYNEQFF

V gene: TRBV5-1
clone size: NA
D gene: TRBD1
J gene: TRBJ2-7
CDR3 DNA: TGCGCCAGCCGAGACAGGGGCGGCGAGCAGTACTTC
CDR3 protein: CASRDRGGEQYF

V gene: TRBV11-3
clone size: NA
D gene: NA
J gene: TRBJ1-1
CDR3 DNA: TGTGCCAGCAGCTTAGACTACACTGAAGCTTTCTTT
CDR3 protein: CASSLDYTEAFF

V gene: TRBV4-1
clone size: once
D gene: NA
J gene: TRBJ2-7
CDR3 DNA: TGCGCCAGCAGCCAAGCCCCATGGGTGACCGGGGCTAAGGGTTCCTACGAGCAGTACTTC
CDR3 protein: CASSQAPWVTGAKGSYEQYF

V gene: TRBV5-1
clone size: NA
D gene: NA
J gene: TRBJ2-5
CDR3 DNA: TGCGCCAGCACCCTCATGGGTGAAGAGACCCAGTACTTC
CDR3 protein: CASTLMGEETQYF

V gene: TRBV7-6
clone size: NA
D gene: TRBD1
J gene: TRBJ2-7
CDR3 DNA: TGTGCCAGCAGCTCAAAAAGTCACACCGGGACAGGTCACTCCTACGAGCAGTACTTC
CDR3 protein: CASSSKSHTGTGHSYEQYF

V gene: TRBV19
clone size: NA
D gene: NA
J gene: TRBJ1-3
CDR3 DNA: TGTGCCAGTAGCAATACCCCTGGAAACACCATATATTTT
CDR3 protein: CASSNTPGNTIYF

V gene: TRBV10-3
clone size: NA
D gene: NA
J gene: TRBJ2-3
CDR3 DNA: TGTGCCATCAGTGAGACACTCACAGATACGCAGTATTTT
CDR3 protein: CAISETLTDTQYF

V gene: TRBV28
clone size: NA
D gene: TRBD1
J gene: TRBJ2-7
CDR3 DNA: TGTGCCAGCAGTGCACAGGGGGCCCCCCTCTACGAGCAGTACTTC
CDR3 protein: CASSAQGAPLYEQYF